This T cell receptor (beta chain) was observed in a study of CD8+ T cells in alopecia areata. About the research overall: It was oral tofacitinib, at 5 to 10 mg twice daily, that treated patients received.

cDNA reverse transcribed from extracted RNA served as the sequencing template. Only in-frame clones appear in the TCRdb table, and some are missing; sequencing was by immunoSEQ multiplex PCR. Here the sample spans about 190,000 clones, roughly three fifths being singletons. V shed 1 base and J shed 2 bases, with 17 bases lying between them. The CDR3 length is 18 residues. Per germline, CDR1 MGHRA and CDR2 YSYEKL. Treatment: oral pan-JAK inhibitor, 5-10 mg twice daily. This TCR was sampled from a human donor with alopecia areata. The chain links TRBV4-1 to TRBJ1-4, with D unclear. The sequencing used CD8+ T cells sorted from blood, collected at week 24, from a patient treated with tofacitinib. CDR3 nucleotides: TGCGCCAGCAGCCAAGTAGCCGGCCGTTTAAGGACTAATGAAAAACTGTTTTTT. Amino acid sequence: CASSQVAGRLRTNEKLFF.